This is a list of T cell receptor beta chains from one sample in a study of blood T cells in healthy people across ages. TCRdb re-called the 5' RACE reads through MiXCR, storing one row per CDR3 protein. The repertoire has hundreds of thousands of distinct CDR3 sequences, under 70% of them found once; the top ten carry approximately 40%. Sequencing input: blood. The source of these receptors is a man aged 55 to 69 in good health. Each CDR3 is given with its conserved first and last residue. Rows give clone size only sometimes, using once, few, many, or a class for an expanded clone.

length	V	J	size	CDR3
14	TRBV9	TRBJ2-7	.	CASSVDLGSYEQYF
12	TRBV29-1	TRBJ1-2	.	CSVGRVDLGYTF
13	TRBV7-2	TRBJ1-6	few	CASSPRLDSPLHF
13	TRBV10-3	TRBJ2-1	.	CAIRTGGNYEQFF
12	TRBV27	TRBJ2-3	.	CARPDRESTQYF
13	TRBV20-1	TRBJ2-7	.	CSASGWVGDEQYF
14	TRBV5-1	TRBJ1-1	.	CASSQARGNTEAFF
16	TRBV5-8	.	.	CASSLAGASVPYEQYF
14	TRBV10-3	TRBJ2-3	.	CAISPGGRTDTQYF
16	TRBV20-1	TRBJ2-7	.	CSAREQGGSSRYEQYF
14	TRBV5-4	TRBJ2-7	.	CAPPRSAFSYEQYF
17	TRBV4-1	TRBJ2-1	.	CASSQGRGRSSYNEQFF
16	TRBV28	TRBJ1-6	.	CASRGGRRAYNSPLHF
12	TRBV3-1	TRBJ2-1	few	CASSQDRFGQFF
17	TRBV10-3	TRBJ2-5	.	CAISSRSSGGAQETQYF
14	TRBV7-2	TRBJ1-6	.	CASSLGSANSPLHF
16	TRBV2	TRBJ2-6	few	CASSGQSLSGANVLTF
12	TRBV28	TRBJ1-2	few	CASSLSRYGYTF
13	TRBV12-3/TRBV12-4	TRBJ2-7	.	CASSGDRSSEQYF
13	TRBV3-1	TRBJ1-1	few	CASSQGQTEEAFF
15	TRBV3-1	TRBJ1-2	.	CASSQDAVTGDGYTF
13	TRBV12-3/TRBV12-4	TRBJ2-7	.	CASRRTSSYEQYF
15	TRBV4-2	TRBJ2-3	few	CASSQDQGGPDTQYF
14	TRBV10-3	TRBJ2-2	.	CASAAQTNTGELFF
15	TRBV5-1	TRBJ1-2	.	CASSLAYLGYYGYTF
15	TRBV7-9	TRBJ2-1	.	CASSLKISSYNEQFF
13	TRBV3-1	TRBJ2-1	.	CASSLRLDGEQFF
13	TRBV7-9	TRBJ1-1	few	CASSRGQGSEAFF
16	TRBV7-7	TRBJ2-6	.	CASSDGSGPGANVLSF
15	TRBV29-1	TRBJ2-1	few	CSVEELLGDYNEQFF
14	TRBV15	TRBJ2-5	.	CATSRDRSQETQYF
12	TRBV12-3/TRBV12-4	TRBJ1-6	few	CASSLAHSPLHF
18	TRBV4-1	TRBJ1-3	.	CASSQEGGQVHSGNTIYF
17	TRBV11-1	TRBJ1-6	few	CASSLGTPSSYNSPLHF
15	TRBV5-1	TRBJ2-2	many	CASSLRGANTGELFF
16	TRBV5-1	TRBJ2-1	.	CASSLYGQGAMDEQFF
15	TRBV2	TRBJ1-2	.	CASSQDRGANYGYTF
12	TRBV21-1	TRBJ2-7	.	CASSWDVWEQYF
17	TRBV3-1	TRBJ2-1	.	CASSQDPPSGGYNEQFF
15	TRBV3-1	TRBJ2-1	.	CASSQRLAGYNEQFF
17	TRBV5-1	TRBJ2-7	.	CASSLVLAGGTSYEQYF
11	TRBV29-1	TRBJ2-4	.	CSGELKNIQYF
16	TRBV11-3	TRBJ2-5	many	CASSFRARGGEETQYF
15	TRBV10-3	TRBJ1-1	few	CAISAGGAMNTEAFF
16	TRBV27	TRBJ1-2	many	CASSGRGRGRLAGYTF
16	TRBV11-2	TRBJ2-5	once	CASSLSRTGMGETQYF
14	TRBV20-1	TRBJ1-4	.	CSASAGATNEKLFF
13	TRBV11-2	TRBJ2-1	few	CASSLMPDGEQFF
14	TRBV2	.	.	CASSEDRAFYEQYF
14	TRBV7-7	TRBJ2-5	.	CASSLGISAETQYF
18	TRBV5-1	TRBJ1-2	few	CASSRTSGTGGGEDGYTF
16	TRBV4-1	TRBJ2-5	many	CASSQDRRPVGETQYF
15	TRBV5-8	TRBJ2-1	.	CASSLMGWLPNEQFF
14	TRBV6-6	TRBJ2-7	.	CASILREGPYEQYF